These 18 T cell receptor beta chains came from one sample sequenced in a study of cytomegalovirus exposure and HLA in healthy donors (TCRdb year 2017). Libraries were made using the immunoSEQ multiplex PCR assay. The multiplex PCR relied on a mix of 60 forward primers for TCR Vbeta segments and 13 reverse primers for TCR Jbeta segments. Here the immuneACCESS table is served through TCRdb, limited to in-frame sequences with V and J called. Missing clones are a known gap in these copies; in checked studies unresolved V genes cover under half, and the rest lacks a known reason. In all, the sample holds roughly 190,000 clones, and 87% of those were seen once. 1% to 1.5% of the sample rests with the top ten. The specimen was PBMCs. The receptors here all came from a man aged 30-40 years in good health and CMV-seronegative.

The V call is TRBV27, the J call TRBJ1-3; 8 nucleotides align to TRBD1. The V gene's germline CDR1 is MNHEY and CDR2 SMNVEV (reference sequence). Germline trimming cut 5 bases from V and 1 base from J; bases unmatched to any gene: 10. The CDR3 has 17 amino acids. The CDR3 spells CASSTRQGSPSGNTIYF. The DNA of the CDR3 is TGTGCCAGCAGTACTCGACAGGGGAGCCCGTCTGGAAACACCATATATTTT.

V and J are TRBV5-1 and TRBJ1-6; TRBD1 might be the D (6 bases). V lost 1 base to trimming and J lost 10 bases, with 21 bases between them. There are 17 residues in the CDR3. CDR1 is SGHRS and CDR2 is YFSETQ in the germline V gene. CDR3 protein: CASSLFRQERGGSPLHF. The CDR3 bases are TGCGCCAGCAGCTTGTTCCGACAGGAAAGGGGAGGGTCACCCCTCCACTTT.

The chain links TRBV7-2 to TRBJ2-2; D gene unclear. Germline CDR1 reads SGHTA; CDR2 reads FQGNSA. V shed 5 bases and J shed 6 bases, with 10 bases lying between them. The CDR3 covers 13 residues. CDR3 residues: CASSPSHAGELFF. Here the CDR3 DNA reads TGTGCCAGCAGCCCCAGTCACGCCGGGGAGCTGTTTTTT.

The chain carries TRBV7-9 and TRBJ1-2, with 7 bases matching TRBD1. The CDR3 spans 13 residues. After removal of 5 bases from V and 4 bases from J, the junction contained 4 bases not matched to a gene. In germline, CDR1 is SEHNR, CDR2 FQNEAQ (reference sequence). As DNA, the CDR3 is TGTGCCAGCAGCCCCAGGACAGGCTATGGCTACACCTTC. Protein: CASSPRTGYGYTF.

This chain uses TRBV5-1 with TRBJ2-4, with a possible D match to TRBD2 (5 bases). The CDR3 has 11 amino acids. The V and J ends lost 3 bases and 8 bases respectively, with 6 bases between them. Germline CDR1 reads SGHRS; CDR2 reads YFSETQ. The CDR3 protein is CASSSRDIQYF. The CDR3 coding sequence is TGCGCCAGCAGCTCGAGGGACATTCAGTACTTC. Full variable domain (rest looked up from reference TRBV5-1 and TRBJ2-4): KAGVTQTPRYLIKTRGQQVTLSCSPISGHRSVSWYQQTPGQGLQFLFEYFSETQRNKGNFPGRFSGRQFSNSRSEMNVSTLELGDSALYLCASSSRDIQYFGAGTRLSVL.

This clone was counted a single time. The chain carries TRBV14 and TRBJ2-7, with 9 bases fitting TRBD1. Germline trimming cut 4 bases from V and 2 bases from J; bases unmatched to any gene: 3. Germline-derived CDR1 and CDR2 are SGHDN and FVKESK. This CDR3 region has 14 residues. The CDR3 reads CASSRQGGAYEQYF. The DNA for the CDR3 is TGTGCCAGCAGCCGACAGGGGGGGGCCTACGAGCAGTACTTC.

The V call is TRBV6-5, the J call TRBJ1-5; 8 bases line up with TRBD1. Germline CDR1 MNHEY, CDR2 SVGAGI. The CDR3 is made up of 15 amino acids. V was pared by 5 bases and J by 4 bases, with 7 bases of the junction left unmatched. The CDR3 reads CASSKNRGWNQPQHF. In DNA form, the CDR3 reads TGTGCCAGCAGTAAGAACAGGGGGTGGAATCAGCCCCAGCATTTT.

The chain carries TRBV27 and TRBJ2-1; TRBD2 matches at 7 bases. V lost 3 bases to trimming and J lost 3 bases; unmatched junction nucleotides: 2. The CDR3 sequence is 14 residues long. Germline V lookup: CDR1 MNHEY, CDR2 SMNVEV (reference sequence). CDR3 in amino acids: CASSFWEGYNEQFF. The CDR3 coding sequence is TGTGCCAGCAGTTTTTGGGAGGGCTACAATGAGCAGTTCTTC.

The V and J genes are TRBV6-1 and TRBJ2-7, with 7 bases aligning to TRBD1. Trimming at V came to 8 bases and at J to 3 bases, leaving 10 bases not matched to a gene. Germline lookup yields CDR1 MNHNS and CDR2 SASEGT. CDR3 length: 14 residues. The DNA of the CDR3 is TGTGCCAGCCCGACAGGGCCCCCACACTACGAGCAGTACTTC. Translating gives CASPTGPPHYEQYF.

This chain uses TRBV2 with TRBJ2-7; no clear D gene. The V gene lost 2 bases and the J gene lost 5 bases, with 7 bases spanning the gap. This CDR3 has 12 amino acids. CDR1 SNHLY and CDR2 FYNNEI come from the germline V gene. CDR3 in DNA: TGTGCCAGCAGTGAATCTTTCCACGAGCAGTACTTC. Its translation: CASSESFHEQYF.

V is TRBV6-6 and J is TRBJ1-2; D gene uncertain. Germline V gene lookup returns CDR1 MNHNY and CDR2 SVGAGI (reference sequence). The V and J ends lost 4 bases and 4 bases respectively, with 10 bases between them. The CDR3 sequence is 13 residues long. The CDR3 loop is CASSSIFSYGYTF. DNA for the CDR3: TGTGCCAGCAGTTCCATATTCAGCTATGGCTACACCTTC.

The chain uses TRBV27 and TRBJ1-1, with D possibly matching TRBD1 (5 bases). CDR1 and CDR2 from the germline V gene are MNHEY and SMNVEV (reference sequence). The CDR3 contains 14 residues. Trimming removed 6 bases from V and 0 bases from J, with 11 bases in between. The CDR3 reads CASRGLGVNTEAFF. CDR3 nucleotide sequence: TGTGCCAGCAGGGGTCTAGGGGTGAACACTGAAGCTTTCTTT.

The J gene is TRBJ2-3, the V gene TRBV6-6; 10 bases line up with TRBD2. Germline-derived CDR1 and CDR2 are MNHNY and SVGAGI (reference sequence). This CDR3 spans 15 amino acids. Trimming cost V 4 bases and J 5 bases; bases outside gene matches: 6. The CDR3 protein is CASSLLAGVLDTQYF. The CDR3 DNA reads TGTGCCAGCAGTTTGCTAGCGGGAGTTTTAGATACGCAGTATTTT.

This clone has a single count. The chain links TRBV15 to TRBJ2-7; D may be TRBD1 (6 bases). Germline assignment: CDR1 LNHNV and CDR2 YYDKDF (reference sequence). Trimming cost V 0 bases and J 2 bases, with 11 bases left between them. CDR3 length equals 15 residues. This CDR3 reads CATSRDRAGAYEQYF. In DNA, the CDR3 is TGTGCCACCAGCAGAGATCGGGCAGGGGCCTACGAGCAGTACTTC.

The chain couples TRBV4-1 to TRBJ2-3; TRBD1 is a possible D gene (5 bases). This CDR3 is built from 14 residues. Deletions cut 1 base from V and 8 bases from J, with 13 bases between. Germline CDR1 reads MGHRA; CDR2 reads YSYEKL. The CDR3 DNA reads TGCGCCAGCAGCCAAGGGGGCGCAAAGGGTACGCAGTATTTT. It codes for CASSQGGAKGTQYF.

The chain combines TRBV5-1 with TRBJ2-3, with no clear D. Deletions cut 0 bases from V and 1 base from J, with 9 bases between. CDR1 is SGHRS, CDR2 YFSETQ, per germline. The CDR3 covers 15 residues. CDR3 region: CASSLAGYGTDTQYF. The CDR3 nucleotides are TGCGCCAGCAGCTTGGCCGGGTACGGCACAGATACGCAGTATTTT.

The chain combines TRBV4-2 with TRBJ2-3; possibly TRBD2 for D (5 bases). CDR3 length equals 17 residues. The germline V gene has CDR1 LGHNA and CDR2 YNFKEQ. V dropped 0 bases and J dropped 0 bases, with 13 bases sitting between them. The chain's CDR3 is CASSQDRIGGSTDTQYF. The CDR3 nucleotides read TGTGCCAGCAGCCAAGATCGAATAGGCGGGAGCACAGATACGCAGTATTTT.

The chain carries TRBV7-2 and TRBJ2-3; 15 bases are shared with TRBD2. After removal of 3 bases from V and 4 bases from J, the junction contained 5 bases not matched to a gene. The CDR3 is 17 amino acids. CDR1 is SGHTA and CDR2 is FQGNSA in the germline V gene. The chain's CDR3 is CASSLEGLAGGADTQYF. The CDR3 DNA reads as TGTGCCAGCAGCTTGGAGGGACTAGCGGGAGGAGCAGATACGCAGTATTTT.